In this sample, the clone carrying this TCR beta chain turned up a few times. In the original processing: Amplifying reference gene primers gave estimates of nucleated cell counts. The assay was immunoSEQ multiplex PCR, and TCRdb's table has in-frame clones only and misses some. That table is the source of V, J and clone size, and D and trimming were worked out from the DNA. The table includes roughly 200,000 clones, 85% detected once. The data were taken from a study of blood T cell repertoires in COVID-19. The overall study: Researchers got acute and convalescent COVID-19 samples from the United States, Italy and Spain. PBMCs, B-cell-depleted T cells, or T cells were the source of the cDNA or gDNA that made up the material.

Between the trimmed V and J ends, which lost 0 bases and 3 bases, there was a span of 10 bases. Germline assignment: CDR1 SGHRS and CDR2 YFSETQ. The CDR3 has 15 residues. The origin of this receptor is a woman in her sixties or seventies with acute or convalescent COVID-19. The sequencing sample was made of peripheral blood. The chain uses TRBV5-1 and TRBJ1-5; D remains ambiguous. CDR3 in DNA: TGCGCCAGCAGCTTGGACGGTCCCTACAATCAGCCCCAGCATTTT. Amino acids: CASSLDGPYNQPQHF.